This TCR beta chain appears in the sequencing data of a study of radiotherapy plus CTLA-4 blockade in lung cancer. The length of the CDR3 is 13 residues. The V gene's germline CDR1 is SGHNT and CDR2 YYREEE (reference sequence). The V gene end was trimmed by 4 bases and the J gene end by 2 bases; junction bases not matched to a gene: 2. Profiling relied on immunoSEQ multiplex PCR, and the TCRdb table lists in-frame clones only, not all of them. The sample comprises 40,000 to 55,000 clones, around nine tenths of which are singletons, and around 17% rests with the top ten. Those with chemo-refractory metastatic non-small-cell lung cancer were treated with focal radiation combined with CTLA-4 blockade using ipilimumab.

This chain links TRBV5-4 with TRBJ1-2; the match to TRBD1 covers 7 bases. The material was peripheral blood, obtained from a patient treated with radiotherapy plus ipilimumab. This clonotype was obtained from a human donor with non-small cell lung cancer that progressed on radiotherapy plus ipilimumab. Some clones in this sample may be carry-over from other donors' samples. CDR3 bases: TGTGCCAGCAGCGTGGGACAGAACTATGGCTACACCTTC. It specifies CASSVGQNYGYTF.